The T cell receptor beta chain described here comes from a study of PD-1 blockade in mismatch repair-deficient tumors. Study at large: Enrolled about 2013-2016, patients had progressing, pretreated mismatch repair-deficient cancers of 11 to 13 types.

Study results and limitations: After pembrolizumab, tumor-resident clones rose rapidly, then generally contracted before radiologic responses.

On this clone itself: Its cognate antigen is unknown.

All patients were mismatch repair deficient, assessed by either PCR or immunohistochemistry. Clones were sequenced by immunoSEQ multiplex PCR, and TCRdb holds only the in-frame ones, with some missing. The table shows around 49,000 clones, with 77% occurring only once. The CDR3 consists of 15 residues. Trimming pared 8 bases from V and 0 bases from J, leaving 13 bases between. Germline V gene lookup returns CDR1 SEHNR and CDR2 FQNEAQ (reference sequence). The material was PBMCs, obtained before pembrolizumab treatment. The origin of this receptor is an adult with mismatch repair-deficient cancer. This rearrangement joins TRBV7-9 to TRBJ2-2; TRBD1 or TRBD2 may be the D gene (5 bases each). The CDR3: CASRRGPANTGELFF. CDR3 nucleotides: TGTGCCAGCCGCCGGGGACCCGCGAACACCGGGGAGCTGTTTTTT.